This T cell receptor (beta chain) was observed in a study of siplizumab effects on memory and regulatory T cells. Concerning this clone: No antigen is known for it.

Looked up from germline, CDR1 is SGDLS and CDR2 is YYNGEE. Trimming at V came to 7 bases and at J to 12 bases, leaving 16 bases not matched to a gene. CDR3 size: 14 residues. The study, taken as a whole, reports: The authors could not assign a naive or memory phenotype to roughly 75-95% of proliferating CD4+ or CD8+ clones.

Profiling relied on immunoSEQ multiplex PCR, and the TCRdb table lists in-frame clones only, not all of them. The sample carries 45,000 to 60,000 clones, over 75% recorded once. This clonotype was sampled from a human donor in good health. This chain links TRBV9 with TRBJ2-1, with TRBD2 matching over 7 bases. The sample was naive CD8+ T cells sorted from blood. The CDR3 nucleotides are TGTGCCAGCGGTGGGGCTAGCGGTCGTCCGGGGCAGTTCTTC. It translates to CASGGASGRPGQFF.